One sample yielded the 31 T cell receptor beta chains listed below, sequenced in a study of tumour-infiltrating T cells in Burkitt lymphoma. TCRdb keeps only in-frame clones here, not all; method: immunoSEQ multiplex PCR. Among some 2,500 clones listed, over 75% were seen once. The specimen was tumor tissue. Receptors were obtained from a human donor with diffuse large B-cell lymphoma.

The chain carries TRBV6-5 and TRBJ1-1; D remains unclear. Germline values: CDR1 MNHEY, CDR2 SVGAGI. This CDR3 contains 13 residues. Trimming removed 0 bases from V and 5 bases from J, with 7 bases in between. The CDR3 spells CASSYSGRTEAFF. Here the CDR3 DNA reads TGTGCCAGCAGTTACTCGGGAAGGACTGAAGCTTTCTTT.

In this sample, this clone turned up once. The chain links TRBV7-9 to TRBJ2-5; TRBD2 is a possible D gene (6 bases). Germline CDR1 reads SEHNR; CDR2 reads FQNEAQ (reference sequence). V shed 0 bases and J shed 5 bases, with 10 bases lying between them. CDR3 length: 14 amino acids. In nucleotides, the CDR3 is TGTGCCAGCAGCTTAGCGGAGGGGAGGGAGACCCAGTACTTC. Encoded protein: CASSLAEGRETQYF.

The chain employs TRBV28 and TRBJ2-1; no reliable D call. V shed 4 bases and J shed 8 bases, with 12 bases lying between them. The V gene's germline CDR1 is MDHEN and CDR2 SYDVKM. The CDR3 extends over 13 amino acids. CDR3 DNA: TGTGCCAGCAGTTCCCCCCGCCTGGATGAGCAGTTCTTC. Translated, it gives CASSSPRLDEQFF.

The chain has TRBV5-1 and TRBJ2-7, with D perhaps TRBD1 (5 bases). CDR1 is SGHRS and CDR2 is YFSETQ in the germline V gene. The CDR3 runs to 13 residues. Trimming removed 3 bases at V and 1 base at J, with 8 bases between. The CDR3 sequence is CASSSGSSYEQYF. The CDR3 nucleotides read TGCGCCAGCAGCTCAGGGTCGTCCTACGAGCAGTACTTC.

This clone was counted a single time. The same CDR3 also results from other DNA sequences found in this sample. V and J are TRBV5-6 and TRBJ2-7; 7 positions match TRBD1. The CDR3 has 14 residues. V gave up 7 bases and J gave up 2 bases; unmatched junction bases: 9. Germline-derived CDR1 and CDR2 are SGHDT and YYEEEE. CDR3 DNA: TGTGCCAGCGGCTACCGGGACAGCACCTACGAGCAGTACTTC. Its protein product is CASGYRDSTYEQYF.

V and J are TRBV5-1 and TRBJ1-1, with 7 nucleotides matching TRBD1. This CDR3 region has 13 residues. Germline V gene sequence: CDR1 SGHRS, CDR2 YFSETQ. Unmatched junction bases numbered 2, after V lost 1 base and J lost 5 bases. The CDR3 protein is CASSLSGGTEAFF. CDR3 sequence (DNA): TGCGCCAGCAGCTTGTCAGGGGGGACTGAAGCTTTCTTT.

The chain uses TRBV19 and TRBJ1-5, with D unresolved. Per the germline V gene, CDR1 is LNHDA and CDR2 is SQIVND (reference sequence). The CDR3 length is 15 residues. V was shortened by 0 bases and J by 1 base, with 7 bases between the two germline ends. CDR3 DNA sequence: TGTGCCAGTAGTATAGAAGTCGAGAGCAATCAGCCCCAGCATTTT. This codes for CASSIEVESNQPQHF. Full variable domain (outside the CDR3, taken from reference TRBV19 and TRBJ1-5): DGGITQSPKYLFRKEGQNVTLSCEQNLNHDAMYWYRQDPGQGLRLIYYSQIVNDFQKGDIAEGYSVSREKKESFPLTVTSAQKNPTAFYLCASSIEVESNQPQHFGDGTRLSIL.

The rearrangement links TRBV7-2 to TRBJ2-7, with D maybe TRBD1 (6 bases). Trimming pared 0 bases from V and 3 bases from J, leaving 9 bases between. This CDR3 contains 14 residues. Germline V gives CDR1 SGHTA, CDR2 FQGNSA. This CDR3 is CASSLAGHGYEQYF. Here the CDR3 DNA reads TGTGCCAGCAGCTTAGCGGGACACGGCTACGAGCAGTACTTC.

CDR3 nucleotides: TGTGCCAGTAGTCTAATCCGGCAGGGGACAGATACGCAGTATTTT. It translates to CASSLIRQGTDTQYF. The gene calls are TRBV19 and TRBJ2-3, with TRBD1 as a possible D gene (6 bases). V was clipped by 5 bases and J by 3 bases, with 15 bases between them. The germline CDR1 and CDR2 sequences are LNHDA and SQIVND (reference sequence). This CDR3 spans 15 amino acids.

This CDR3 reads CASSIQGPEEPQHF. DNA for the CDR3: TGCGCCAGCAGCATACAGGGGCCAGAAGAACCCCAGCATTTT. The rearrangement joins TRBV5-1 to TRBJ1-5, with 7 bases that match TRBD1. The J segment lost 10 bases and the V segment lost 4 bases, leaving 11 bases of the junction unmatched. The CDR3 covers 14 residues. Germline V gives CDR1 SGHRS, CDR2 YFSETQ.

DNA for the CDR3: TGTGCCAGCCGTAGAGCGGTGGGGGACCAGCCCCAGCATTTT. It translates to CASRRAVGDQPQHF. The rearrangement uses TRBV19 and TRBJ1-5; possibly TRBD1 for D (5 bases). With 9 bases removed from V and 7 bases from J, the gap between germline ends came to 19 bases. The CDR3 has 14 residues. Germline values: CDR1 LNHDA, CDR2 SQIVND (reference sequence).

This clone has just a few counts. V usage is TRBV19 and J usage is TRBJ1-1; D gene ambiguous. The CDR3 sequence is 14 residues long. Germline CDR1 LNHDA, CDR2 SQIVND (reference sequence). V dropped 3 bases and J dropped 3 bases, with 11 bases sitting between them. The CDR3 loop is CASSMTVGYTEAFF. The CDR3 coding sequence is TGTGCCAGTAGTATGACCGTCGGGTACACTGAAGCTTTCTTT.

The chain uses TRBV28 and TRBJ2-7; D remains unclear. In germline, CDR1 is MDHEN, CDR2 SYDVKM. The CDR3 runs to 13 residues. Trimming took 1 base from V and 2 from J, leaving 6 bases between them. This chain's CDR3 is CASSLLGTYEQYF. In DNA, the CDR3 is TGTGCCAGCAGTTTATTGGGCACCTACGAGCAGTACTTC.

The rearrangement uses TRBV28 and TRBJ1-5; the match to TRBD1 covers 8 bases. CDR3 size: 16 residues. Looked up from germline, CDR1 is MDHEN and CDR2 is SYDVKM. V shed 5 bases and J 6 bases; nucleotides not matched to a gene: 12. The CDR3 loop is CASSHLTGGLPQPQHF. Written as DNA, the CDR3 is TGTGCCAGCAGTCACCTAACAGGGGGGCTTCCTCAGCCCCAGCATTTT.

This clone turned up a few times. This chain connects TRBV5-1 to TRBJ1-6, with a tentative D call TRBD1 (5 bases). Trimming removed 0 bases from V and 0 bases from J, with 13 bases in between. The CDR3 spans 18 residues. Per the germline V gene, CDR1 is SGHRS and CDR2 is YFSETQ. In DNA, the CDR3 is TGCGCCAGCAGCTTGGGCAGGGCCCAAAGCTCCTATAATTCACCCCTCCACTTT. Translated: CASSLGRAQSSYNSPLHF. The full variable domain, its missing parts supplied by reference TRBV5-1 and TRBJ1-6, is KAGVTQTPRYLIKTRGQQVTLSCSPISGHRSVSWYQQTPGQGLQFLFEYFSETQRNKGNFPGRFSGRQFSNSRSEMNVSTLELGDSALYLCASSLGRAQSSYNSPLHFGNGTRLTVT.

The rearrangement links TRBV5-1 to TRBJ2-3; 9 bases map to TRBD1. Trimming took 7 bases from V and 5 from J; bases not matched to a gene: 8. Germline CDR1 is SGHRS and CDR2 is YFSETQ. The CDR3 sequence is 14 residues long. The CDR3 sequence is CASRVGQGGDTQYF. The CDR3 bases are TGCGCCAGCCGGGTGGGACAGGGTGGAGATACGCAGTATTTT.

The chain recombines TRBV5-1 with TRBJ2-3, with D perhaps TRBD1 or TRBD2 (5 bases each). Between the trimmed V and J ends, which lost 4 bases and 0 bases, there was a span of 15 bases. Germline values: CDR1 SGHRS, CDR2 YFSETQ. CDR3 length equals 16 residues. The CDR3 here is CASSGAGTLSTDTQYF. In DNA, the CDR3 is TGCGCCAGCAGCGGCGCCGGGACGCTTAGCACAGATACGCAGTATTTT. The whole variable domain, filled in from reference TRBV5-1 and TRBJ2-3, reads KAGVTQTPRYLIKTRGQQVTLSCSPISGHRSVSWYQQTPGQGLQFLFEYFSETQRNKGNFPGRFSGRQFSNSRSEMNVSTLELGDSALYLCASSGAGTLSTDTQYFGPGTRLTVL.

The chain combines TRBV19 with TRBJ2-2, with TRBD2 identical over 9 bases. Germline V CDR1 and CDR2: LNHDA, SQIVND (reference sequence). The junction had 7 bases not matched to a gene; V was cut back by 3 bases and J by 5 bases. This CDR3 comprises 16 residues. CDR3 in DNA: TGTGCCAGTAGTATTAGTAGCGGGAGTGGGACCGGGGAGCTGTTTTTT. Amino acids: CASSISSGSGTGELFF.

The rearrangement joins TRBV28 to TRBJ1-4, with D maybe TRBD1 (5 bases). The length of the CDR3 is 14 residues. V was clipped by 5 bases and J by 1 base, with 8 bases between them. CDR1 is MDHEN, CDR2 SYDVKM, per germline. In DNA form, the CDR3 reads TGTGCCAGCAGTGCCGGGGGAACTAATGAAAAACTGTTTTTT. This encodes CASSAGGTNEKLFF.

The chain carries TRBV6-5 and TRBJ2-7; D call uncertain. The CDR3 is 15 residues long. Trimming cost V 6 bases and J 0 bases, with 15 bases left between them. Germline CDR1 and CDR2: MNHEY and SVGAGI. CDR3 protein: CASSKLADSSYEQYF. CDR3 in DNA: TGTGCCAGCAGCAAGCTGGCAGATAGCTCCTACGAGCAGTACTTC.

V and J are TRBV19 and TRBJ1-4, with D unclear. The V and J ends lost 3 bases and 1 base respectively, with 3 bases between them. The germline CDR1 and CDR2 sequences are LNHDA and SQIVND (reference sequence). The CDR3 has 13 residues. CDR3 coding DNA: TGTGCCAGTAGTATGATAACTAATGAAAAACTGTTTTTT. It yields the protein CASSMITNEKLFF.

The chain couples TRBV20-1 to TRBJ1-2; D ambiguous. Deletions cut 6 bases from V and 8 bases from J, with 13 bases between. The CDR3 extends over 11 amino acids. Germline CDR1 and CDR2: DFQATT and SNEGSKA (reference sequence). The CDR3 protein is CSATVPGGYTF. The CDR3 DNA is TGCAGTGCCACGGTGCCGGGGGGCTACACCTTC.

The gene calls are TRBV2 and TRBJ1-5; 12 nucleotides agree with TRBD1. V was pared by 6 bases and J by 6 bases, with 3 bases of the junction left unmatched. Germline V gene lookup returns CDR1 SNHLY and CDR2 FYNNEI. The CDR3 consists of 14 residues. The CDR3 DNA reads as TGTGCCAGCAGCGGGACAGGGGGCGTTCAGCCCCAGCATTTT. Protein sequence: CASSGTGGVQPQHF.

V usage is TRBV5-8 and J usage is TRBJ1-5; D might be TRBD1 (5 bases). The CDR3 totals 14 residues. Trimming removed 4 bases from V and 3 bases from J, with 11 bases in between. Germline V gene lookup returns CDR1 SGHTS and CDR2 YDEGEE. The CDR3 DNA reads as TGTGCCAGCAGCCCTGACAGATTCAATCAGCCCCAGCATTTT. The encoded protein is CASSPDRFNQPQHF.

This chain uses TRBV6-5 with TRBJ2-3; D perhaps matches TRBD1 (6 bases). Trimming left V 6 bases short and J 0 bases short, with 10 bases between. The CDR3 has 14 amino acids. Germline V gene data show CDR1 as MNHEY and CDR2 as SVGAGI. The DNA of the CDR3 is TGTGCCAGCAGAGAGGGACACAGCACAGATACGCAGTATTTT. Translating it yields CASREGHSTDTQYF.

V gene TRBV19 combines with J gene TRBJ2-1; 7 nucleotides line up with TRBD1. Trimming at V came to 10 bases and at J to 2 bases, leaving 8 bases not matched to a gene. The CDR3 contains 14 residues. Germline CDR1 reads LNHDA; CDR2 reads SQIVND (reference sequence). The CDR3 DNA follows: TGTGCCACCCGGGCCCAGGGGGCCTACAATGAGCAGTTCTTC. This sequence encodes CATRAQGAYNEQFF.

The chain combines TRBV6-5 with TRBJ2-2; 9 bases are a match to TRBD1. The germline V gene encodes CDR1 MNHEY and CDR2 SVGAGI. The CDR3 totals 15 residues. J lost 5 bases, V lost 5 bases, and 6 bases had no gene match. The CDR3 is CASSPGQGYTGELFF. The CDR3, as DNA: TGTGCCAGCAGTCCGGGACAGGGTTATACCGGGGAGCTGTTTTTT.

This chain links TRBV27 with TRBJ1-3; D may be TRBD1 (5 bases). Germline V gives CDR1 MNHEY, CDR2 SMNVEV (reference sequence). Deletions cut 7 bases from V and 2 bases from J, with 15 bases between. The CDR3 runs to 15 residues. CDR3 sequence reads: CASKKDIFTGNTIYF. CDR3 sequence (DNA): TGTGCCAGCAAAAAGGACATCTTCACTGGAAACACCATATATTTT.

The gene calls are TRBV11-2 and TRBJ1-4; tentatively, D is TRBD1 (5 bases). CDR3 length equals 12 residues. Germline CDR1 and CDR2: SGHAT and FQNNGV. V shed 10 bases and J shed 6 bases, with 12 bases lying between them. The DNA of the CDR3 is TGTGCCACCGGGGCGAGGGATGAAAAACTGTTTTTT. Translation: CATGARDEKLFF.

V is TRBV28 and J is TRBJ2-7, with 11 bases aligning to TRBD2. V lost 3 bases, J lost 6 bases, and 1 base stayed unmatched. Germline loops: CDR1 MDHEN, CDR2 SYDVKM. The CDR3 length is 13 residues. CDR3 protein: CASSLGTSGEQYF. The CDR3 DNA reads as TGTGCCAGCAGTTTGGGGACTAGCGGCGAGCAGTACTTC.

The rearrangement joins TRBV18 to TRBJ1-1; the D is unclear. CDR1 KGHSH and CDR2 LQKENI come from the germline V gene. V shed 0 bases and J shed 1 base, with 6 bases lying between them. The CDR3 totals 14 residues. The CDR3 is CASSPPRQNTEAFF. CDR3 DNA sequence: TGTGCCAGCTCACCACCGAGACAGAACACTGAAGCTTTCTTT.